This TCR beta chain was recovered during a study of Ad26.COV2.S vaccination and SARS-CoV-2 variants. On the study more broadly: Administration of Ad26.COV2.S was intramuscular, either once or twice 56 days apart.

The CDR3 consists of 17 residues. Germline loops: CDR1 SGHRS, CDR2 YFSETQ. Trimming shortened V by 1 base and J by 2 bases, and 19 bases separated the two germline ends. Treatment of the sample: some 19 received Ad26.COV2.S at low or high dose, single or two shots; 5 received placebo; per-sample allocation not given. Sample collection was performed on day 63 after the first vaccine or placebo injection. Clones were read by immunoSEQ multiplex PCR, and TCRdb kept only the in-frame ones, dropping some. This table holds about 370,000 clones, approximately 89% found once. The chain couples TRBV5-1 to TRBJ2-7; weak D call: TRBD1 (6 bases). The clonotype was recovered from a person between 18 and 59 years old who received the Ad26.COV2.S COVID-19 vaccine or a placebo. The sample in question was peripheral blood, obtained in a trial of Ad26.COV2.S vaccine versus placebo. The CDR3 loop is CASSLMGAFFRTYEQYF. CDR3 coding DNA: TGCGCCAGCAGCTTGATGGGGGCCTTTTTTAGGACCTACGAGCAGTACTTC. The full variable domain, its missing parts supplied by reference TRBV5-1 and TRBJ2-7, is KAGVTQTPRYLIKTRGQQVTLSCSPISGHRSVSWYQQTPGQGLQFLFEYFSETQRNKGNFPGRFSGRQFSNSRSEMNVSTLELGDSALYLCASSLMGAFFRTYEQYFGPGTRLTVT.